This paragraph reports one T cell receptor beta chain. The sample originates from a study of blood T cell repertoires in COVID-19. On the study more broadly: Samples taken during acute and convalescent COVID-19 were collected in the United States, Italy and Spain. T cells, B-cell-depleted T cells, or PBMCs provided the cDNA or gDNA that served as material.

Trimming left V 3 bases short and J 5 bases short, with 14 bases between. CDR3 length: 14 residues. The V gene's germline CDR1 is SGDLS and CDR2 YYNGEE. Original analysis: Using reference gene primer amplification, nucleated cell counts were estimated. The assay was immunoSEQ multiplex PCR, and TCRdb's table has in-frame clones only and misses some. That table is the source of V, J and clone size, and D and trimming were worked out from the DNA. There are about 260,000 clones in the sample; 70% to 90% occur only once, and approximately 2% lies in the top ten. The chain uses TRBV9 and TRBJ1-1; perhaps TRBD1 as D (6 bases). This receptor was taken from a man aged 25 to 45 with active or convalescent COVID-19. Sequencing was carried out using peripheral blood. DNA of the CDR3: TGTGCCAGCAGCGGAGCAGGGGCGGGTACTGAAGCTTTCTTT. Its protein is CASSGAGAGTEAFF.